The 4 T cell receptor beta chains given below trace back to one sample, sequenced in a study of STAT5B mutations in CD4+ large granular lymphocyte leukemia. TCRdb keeps only in-frame clones here, not all; method: immunoSEQ multiplex PCR. The sample carries tens of thousands of clones, 65% to 85% recorded once. Sequencing was performed on CD4+ T cells from blood buffy coats. Receptor source: a human donor in good health.

The chain recombines TRBV28 with TRBJ1-3; tentatively, D is TRBD1 (5 bases). Between the trimmed V and J ends, which lost 5 bases and 4 bases, there was a span of 12 bases. The V gene's germline CDR1 is MDHEN and CDR2 SYDVKM. The CDR3 spans 14 residues. CDR3 coding DNA: TGTGCCAGCAGTGTAAGGGGATCCGGAAACACCATATATTTT. This codes for CASSVRGSGNTIYF.

This clone has just a few counts. The gene calls are TRBV4-1 and TRBJ1-5; no clear D gene. V lost 0 bases, J lost 2 bases, and 5 bases lay in between. The CDR3 contains 14 residues. Looked up from germline, CDR1 is MGHRA and CDR2 is YSYEKL. This chain's CDR3 is CASSQDAGNQPQHF. The DNA of the CDR3 is TGCGCCAGCAGCCAAGATGCGGGCAATCAGCCCCAGCATTTT.

This clone was observed a single time. The chain has TRBV7-3 and TRBJ2-1, with TRBD1 matching over 12 bases. Per the germline V gene, CDR1 is SGHTA and CDR2 is FQGTGA. The length of the CDR3 is 15 residues. The V gene end was trimmed by 5 bases and the J gene end by 7 bases; junction bases not matched to a gene: 6. The CDR3 reads CASSQGTGGWNEQFF. In nucleotides, the CDR3 is TGTGCCAGCAGCCAAGGGACAGGGGGCTGGAATGAGCAGTTCTTC.

V is TRBV6-4 and J is TRBJ2-3, with a possible D match to TRBD2 (5 bases). V lost 7 bases and J lost 5, with 13 bases in between. The CDR3 totals 13 residues. Germline CDR1 MRHNA, CDR2 SNTAGT. CDR3 coding DNA: TGTGCCAGCACCTTAGAGGCGGGAGATACGCAGTATTTT. Protein product: CASTLEAGDTQYF.